The present T cell receptor beta chain was sequenced within a study of cytomegalovirus exposure and HLA in healthy donors. Primers: 60 Vbeta forward and 13 Jbeta reverse. Produced via immunoSEQ multiplex PCR; TCRdb's table is partial and in-frame only. This table has about 98,000 clones, 69% appearing once. The sample holds a few counts of this clone. This receptor was obtained from a female donor in good health and CMV-seronegative. The specimen sequenced was PBMCs.

CDR3 nucleotide sequence: TGCGCCAGCAGCCCCCTAGGGGCCCTAGGTGGCTACACCTTC. It encodes CASSPLGALGGYTF. The chain employs TRBV4-1 and TRBJ1-2; D might be TRBD1 (5 bases). The germline V gene has CDR1 MGHRA and CDR2 YSYEKL. The germline V and J ends were trimmed by 4 bases and 7 bases, with 16 bases remaining between them. The CDR3 is 14 residues long.